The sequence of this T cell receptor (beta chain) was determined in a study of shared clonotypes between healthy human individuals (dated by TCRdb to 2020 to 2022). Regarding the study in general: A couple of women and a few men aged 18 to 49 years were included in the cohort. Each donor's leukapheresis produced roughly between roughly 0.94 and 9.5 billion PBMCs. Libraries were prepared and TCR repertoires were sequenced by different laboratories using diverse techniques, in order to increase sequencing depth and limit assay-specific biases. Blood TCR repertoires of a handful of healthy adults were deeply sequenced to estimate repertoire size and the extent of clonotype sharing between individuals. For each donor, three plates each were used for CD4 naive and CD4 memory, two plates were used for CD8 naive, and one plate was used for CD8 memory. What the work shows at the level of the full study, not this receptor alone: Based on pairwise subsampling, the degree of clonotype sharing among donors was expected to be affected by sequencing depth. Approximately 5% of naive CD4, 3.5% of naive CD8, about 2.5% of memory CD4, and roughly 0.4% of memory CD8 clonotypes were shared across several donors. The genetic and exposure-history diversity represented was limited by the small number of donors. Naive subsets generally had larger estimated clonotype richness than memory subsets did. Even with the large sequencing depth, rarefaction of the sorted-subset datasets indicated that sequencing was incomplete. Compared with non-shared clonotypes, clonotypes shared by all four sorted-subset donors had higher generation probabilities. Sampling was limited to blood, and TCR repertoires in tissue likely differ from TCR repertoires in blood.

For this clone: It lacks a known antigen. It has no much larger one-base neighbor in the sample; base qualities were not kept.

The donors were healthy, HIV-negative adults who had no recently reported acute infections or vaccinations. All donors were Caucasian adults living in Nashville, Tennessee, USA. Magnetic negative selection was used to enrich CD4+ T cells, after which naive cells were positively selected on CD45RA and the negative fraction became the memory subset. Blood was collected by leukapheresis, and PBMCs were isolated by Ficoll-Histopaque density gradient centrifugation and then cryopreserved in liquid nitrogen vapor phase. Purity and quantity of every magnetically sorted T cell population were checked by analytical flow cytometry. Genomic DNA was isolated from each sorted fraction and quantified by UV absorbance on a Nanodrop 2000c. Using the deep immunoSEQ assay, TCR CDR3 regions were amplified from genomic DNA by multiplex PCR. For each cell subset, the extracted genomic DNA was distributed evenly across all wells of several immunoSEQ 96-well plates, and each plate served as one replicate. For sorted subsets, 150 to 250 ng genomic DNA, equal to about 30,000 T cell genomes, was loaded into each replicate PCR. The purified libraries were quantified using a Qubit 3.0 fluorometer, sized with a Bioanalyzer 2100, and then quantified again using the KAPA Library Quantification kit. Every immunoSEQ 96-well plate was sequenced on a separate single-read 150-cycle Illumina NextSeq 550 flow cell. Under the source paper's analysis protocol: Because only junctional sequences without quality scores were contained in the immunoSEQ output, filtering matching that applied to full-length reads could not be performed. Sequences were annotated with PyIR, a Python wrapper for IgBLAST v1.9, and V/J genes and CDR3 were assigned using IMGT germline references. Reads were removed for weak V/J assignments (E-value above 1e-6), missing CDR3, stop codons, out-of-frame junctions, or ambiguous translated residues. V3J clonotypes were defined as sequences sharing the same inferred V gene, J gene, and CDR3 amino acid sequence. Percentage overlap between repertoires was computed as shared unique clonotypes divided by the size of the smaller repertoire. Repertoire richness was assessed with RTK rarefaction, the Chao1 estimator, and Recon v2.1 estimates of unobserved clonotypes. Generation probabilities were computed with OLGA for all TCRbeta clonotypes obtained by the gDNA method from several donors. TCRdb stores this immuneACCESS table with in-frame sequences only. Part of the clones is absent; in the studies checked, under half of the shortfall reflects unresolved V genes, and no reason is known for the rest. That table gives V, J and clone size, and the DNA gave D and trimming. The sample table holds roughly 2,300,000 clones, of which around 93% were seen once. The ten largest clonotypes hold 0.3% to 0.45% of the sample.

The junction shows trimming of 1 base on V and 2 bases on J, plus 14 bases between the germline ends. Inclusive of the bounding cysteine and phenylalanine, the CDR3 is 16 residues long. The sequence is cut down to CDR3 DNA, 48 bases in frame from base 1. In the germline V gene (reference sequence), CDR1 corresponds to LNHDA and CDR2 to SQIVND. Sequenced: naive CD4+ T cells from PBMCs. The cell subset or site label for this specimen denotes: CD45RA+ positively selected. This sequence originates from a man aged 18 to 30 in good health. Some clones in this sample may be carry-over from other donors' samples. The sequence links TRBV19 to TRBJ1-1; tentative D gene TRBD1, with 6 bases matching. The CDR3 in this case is CASSIGAGGTNTEAFF. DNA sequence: TGTGCCAGTAGTATAGGGGCCGGGGGCACAAACACTGAAGCTTTCTTT.